These 5 T cell receptor beta chains came from one sample sequenced in a study of vaccination and CD4 T cells after COVID-19. The treatment was: approximately 11-day PBMC culture with coronavirus spike peptide pools or control peptides (ViraFEST assay). Antigens for these TCRs are unknown. With the Oncomine TCR Beta short-read assay, DNA from cultured CD4+ T cells was sequenced. TCRdb reprocessed the PCR reads with MiXCR, giving one entry per CDR3 protein. This sample has around 14,000 distinct CDR3 sequences, with approximately 25% found just once. Sequencing used CD4+ T cells from blood, cultured in vitro, obtained after SARS-CoV-2 vaccination. The origin of the receptors is a human donor who had recovered from COVID-19.

The rearrangement links TRBV30 to TRBJ2-7; D is possibly TRBD2 (5 bases). This CDR3 is 13 amino acids long. Germline V gene lookup returns CDR1 GTSNPN and CDR2 SVGIG (reference sequence). Trimming removed 2 bases from V and 0 bases from J, with 8 bases in between. For the CDR3, the DNA is TGTGCCTGGAGTAGAGGGAGCTCCTACGAGCAGTACTTC. It encodes CAWSRGSSYEQYF.

This clonotype came up a few times. The CDR3 loop is CASSLAQKYEQYF. CDR3 coding DNA: TGTGCCAGCAGCTTAGCCCAGAAATACGAGCAGTACTTC. V usage is TRBV7-6 and J usage is TRBJ2-7, with D hard to call. V was shortened by 0 bases and J by 4 bases, with 7 bases between the two germline ends. There are 13 residues in the CDR3. The germline V gene encodes CDR1 SGHVS and CDR2 FNYEAQ.

The table lists this clonotype with a few counts. The J gene is TRBJ2-2, the V gene TRBV7-3; no reliable D call. The CDR3 runs 12 residues. V was cut by 5 bases and J by 3 bases, with 4 bases left in between. From germline, CDR1 is SGHTA and CDR2 FQGTGA. The CDR3 nucleotides read TGTGCCAGCAGCCGCGACACCGGGGAGCTGTTTTTT. It specifies CASSRDTGELFF.

This chain connects TRBV12-3 or TRBV12-4 to TRBJ2-2, with D unclear. Between the trimmed V and J ends, which lost 3 bases and 4 bases, there was a span of 0 bases. The CDR3 has 11 residues. The CDR3 here is CASSFTGELFF. The DNA for the CDR3 is TGTGCCAGCAGTTTCACCGGGGAGCTGTTTTTT.

The V and J genes are TRBV4-3 and TRBJ2-7, with D unresolved. This CDR3 contains 15 residues. Per germline, CDR1 LGHNA and CDR2 YSLEER. Trimming took 1 base from V and 0 from J, leaving 10 bases between them. CDR3 sequence reads: CASSQAFLISYEQYF. The CDR3 DNA is TGCGCCAGCAGCCAAGCTTTTCTTATCTCCTACGAGCAGTACTTC.